This TCR beta chain was identified in a study of cytotoxic CD8 clonotypes in ibrutinib-treated CLL. The method was immunoSEQ multiplex PCR; TCRdb's version includes in-frame clones alone and lacks a portion of them. The repertoire includes about 200,000 clones, about four fifths of them detected once, and over 9.5% sits in the top ten. Losses at the gene ends were 4 bases for V and 4 bases for J; bases not matched to a gene: 5. The CDR3 covers 15 residues. CDR1 is PRHDT and CDR2 is FYEKMQ in the germline V gene (reference sequence). Material: PBMCs, obtained after 12 months of ibrutinib treatment. The V call is TRBV13, the J call TRBJ2-4; 9 bases align to TRBD1. The sequence came from a human donor with chronic lymphocytic leukemia. The CDR3 DNA reads as TGTGCCAGCAGCTCGCCGGGACAGGGTAAAAACATTCAGTACTTC. Its protein is CASSSPGQGKNIQYF.